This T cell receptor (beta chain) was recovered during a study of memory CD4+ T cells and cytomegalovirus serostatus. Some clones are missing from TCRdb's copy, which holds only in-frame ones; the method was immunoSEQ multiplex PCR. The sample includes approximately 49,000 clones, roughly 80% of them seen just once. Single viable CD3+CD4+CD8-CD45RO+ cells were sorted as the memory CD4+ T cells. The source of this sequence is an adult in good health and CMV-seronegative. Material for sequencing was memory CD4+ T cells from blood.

The chain's CDR3 is CASSVEGVLKETQYF. The CDR3 region has the DNA TGTGCCAGCAGCGTAGAAGGGGTCCTTAAAGAGACCCAGTACTTC. The rearrangement uses TRBV9 and TRBJ2-5, with a weak D call TRBD1 (5 bases). This CDR3 comprises 15 residues. Between the trimmed V and J ends, which lost 0 bases and 3 bases, there was a span of 12 bases. Germline V CDR1 and CDR2: SGDLS, YYNGEE.